These 19 T cell receptor beta chains came from one sample sequenced in a study of shared clonotypes between healthy human individuals. Produced via immunoSEQ multiplex PCR; TCRdb's table is partial and in-frame only. The table lists around 1.1 million clones, about 80% of them singletons. The sequencing sample was made of memory CD4+ T cells from PBMCs. Subset noted: CD45RA-negative fraction. Source of these receptors: a man between 18 and 35 years old in good health. Some clones in this sample may be carry-over from other donors' samples.

The chain uses TRBV12-5 and TRBJ1-5, with a weak D call TRBD1 (6 bases). The germline gives CDR1 LGHNT, CDR2 FRNRAP. The CDR3 has 13 residues. V was pared by 0 bases and J by 14 bases, with 14 bases between. The CDR3 spells CASGLVHGQQKHF. The CDR3 bases are TGTGCTAGTGGTTTGGTACACGGACAGCAAAAGCATTTT.

Comment on this clone: This sample includes further DNA sequences coding for the same CDR3. The chain uses TRBV5-1 and TRBJ1-2; D perhaps matches TRBD1 (5 bases). CDR1 and CDR2 from the germline V gene are SGHRS and YFSETQ. V shed 0 bases and J shed 5 bases, with 8 bases lying between them. CDR3 length: 13 amino acids. In DNA form, the CDR3 reads TGCGCCAGCAGCTTGGGACAGCTTTATGGCTACACCTTC. Protein: CASSLGQLYGYTF.

This rearrangement joins TRBV11-2 to TRBJ2-7; 7 bases agree with TRBD1. V dropped 3 bases and J dropped 2; count of bases not matched to a gene: 4. Germline-derived CDR1 and CDR2 are SGHAT and FQNNGV. The CDR3 sequence is 14 residues long. CDR3 protein: CASSLGQIAYEQYF. The CDR3 DNA is TGTGCCAGCAGCTTGGGACAGATAGCCTACGAGCAGTACTTC.

This clone was observed a handful of times. The rearrangement joins TRBV2 to TRBJ1-5; D unclear. Trimming stripped 7 bases from V and 0 bases from J, with 10 bases between. CDR1 is SNHLY, CDR2 FYNNEI, per germline. This CDR3 has 14 amino acids. The CDR3: CASTSGYSNQPQHF. The CDR3 DNA is TGTGCCAGCACCAGTGGTTATAGCAATCAGCCCCAGCATTTT.

The chain recombines TRBV30 with TRBJ2-5, with 9 nucleotides matching TRBD1. V was pared by 4 bases and J by 5 bases, with 8 bases of the junction left unmatched. The CDR3 contains 14 residues. The germline CDR1 and CDR2 sequences are GTSNPN and SVGIG (reference sequence). The CDR3 spells CAWIPDRGLETQYF. DNA for the CDR3: TGTGCCTGGATTCCGGACAGGGGTTTGGAGACCCAGTACTTC.

The chain recombines TRBV19 with TRBJ1-4, with a tentative D call TRBD1 (6 bases). From germline, CDR1 is LNHDA and CDR2 SQIVND (reference sequence). The CDR3 extends over 15 amino acids. With 4 bases removed from V and 8 bases from J, the gap between germline ends came to 17 bases. The CDR3 DNA sequence: TGTGCCAGTAGTACTACAGGGCCCGGGCTGGAAAAACTGTTTTTT. The encoded protein is CASSTTGPGLEKLFF.

This clone was counted a few times. The chain employs TRBV7-9 and TRBJ1-1; a possible D gene is TRBD1 (6 bases). Germline lookup yields CDR1 SEHNR and CDR2 FQNEAQ (reference sequence). V was cut by 5 bases and J by 4 bases, with 14 bases left in between. This CDR3 contains 14 residues. The CDR3 nucleotides are TGTGCCAGCAGCCCAGGGGTGGGGGTCACTGAAGCTTTCTTT. Protein product: CASSPGVGVTEAFF.

The J gene is TRBJ2-3, the V gene TRBV28; 16 bases match TRBD2. This CDR3 region has 15 residues. The ends lost 9 bases at V and 5 bases at J; junction bases unmatched: 5. The germline CDR1 and CDR2 sequences are MDHEN and SYDVKM. The CDR3 bases are TGTGCCAGTGGGACTAGCGGGAGGGCCGTAGATACGCAGTATTTT. Its translation: CASGTSGRAVDTQYF.

CDR3 DNA: TGTGCCAGCAGTTTACCCGGGACAGCCTTTAACACTGAAGCTTTCTTT. As protein: CASSLPGTAFNTEAFF. The chain has TRBV28 and TRBJ1-1; 7 nucleotides line up with TRBD1. The CDR3 is 16 residues long. Looked up from germline, CDR1 is MDHEN and CDR2 is SYDVKM. J lost 2 bases, V lost 2 bases, and 8 bases had no gene match. Supplemented by reference TRBV28 and TRBJ1-1, the full variable domain reads DVKVTQSSRYLVKRTGEKVFLECVQDMDHENMFWYRQDPGLGLRLIYFSYDVKMKEKGDIPEGYSVSREKKERFSLILESASTNQTSMYLCASSLPGTAFNTEAFFGQGTRLTVV.

The count of this clone is one. The J gene is TRBJ2-7, the V gene TRBV13; TRBD1 matches at 9 bases. J gave up 5 bases and V 3 bases, and 5 bases lay outside the gene matches. The germline CDR1 and CDR2 sequences are PRHDT and FYEKMQ (reference sequence). This CDR3 is built from 14 residues. The CDR3 nucleotides read TGTGCCAGCAGCTTGAGGACAGGGGTCCACGAGCAGTACTTC. It translates to CASSLRTGVHEQYF.

The chain has TRBV19 and TRBJ2-6; the D is unclear. The CDR3 runs to 12 residues. Germline-derived CDR1 and CDR2 are LNHDA and SQIVND (reference sequence). Between the trimmed V and J ends, which lost 7 bases and 3 bases, there was a span of 4 bases. CDR3 residues: CASIGGANVLTF. The DNA of the CDR3 is TGTGCCAGTATTGGTGGGGCCAACGTCCTGACTTTC.

This rearrangement joins TRBV28 to TRBJ2-1; 7 nucleotides line up with TRBD2. The CDR3 is 16 residues long. Trimming removed 2 bases from V and 6 bases from J; junction bases left unmatched: 10. The germline CDR1 and CDR2 sequences are MDHEN and SYDVKM. The CDR3 DNA reads TGTGCCAGCAGTTTACTCAGCGGGAAGGGTATCAATGAGCAGTTCTTC. As protein: CASSLLSGKGINEQFF.

The chain uses TRBV7-3 and TRBJ2-2; 7 bases line up with TRBD1. The CDR3 totals 16 residues. The trim removed 5 bases at V and 6 bases at J, leaving 12 bases unmatched. Per germline, CDR1 SGHTA and CDR2 FQGTGA. The CDR3 sequence is CASSLQPTGAAGELFF. CDR3 DNA: TGTGCCAGCAGCCTACAGCCCACAGGGGCGGCCGGGGAGCTGTTTTTT.

This clone appeared many times. Other DNA sequences of this sample code for an identical CDR3. The genes are TRBV15 and TRBJ1-1; D is uncertain. CDR1 is LNHNV and CDR2 is YYDKDF in the germline V gene (reference sequence). This CDR3 has 13 amino acids. The ends were cut back, 0 bases at V and 2 bases at J, with 4 bases in the middle. The CDR3 loop is CATSRDRNTEAFF. The CDR3 DNA reads TGTGCCACCAGCAGAGATCGAAACACTGAAGCTTTCTTT.

There are many counts of this clone. This chain links TRBV2 with TRBJ1-5, with 7 positions matching TRBD1. CDR1 is SNHLY and CDR2 is FYNNEI in the germline V gene. The ends lost 5 bases at V and 9 bases at J; junction bases unmatched: 10. There are 14 residues in the CDR3. The CDR3 coding sequence is TGTGCCAGCAGTCCCGACAGGGCATTTTGGCCCCAGCATTTT. As protein: CASSPDRAFWPQHF.

This chain links TRBV9 with TRBJ2-6; no firm D call. Trimming stripped 0 bases from V and 0 bases from J, with 10 bases between. Germline V lookup: CDR1 SGDLS, CDR2 YYNGEE. The length of the CDR3 is 17 residues. This CDR3 reads CASSVDPHSSGANVLTF. In DNA, the CDR3 is TGTGCCAGCAGCGTAGATCCCCATTCCTCTGGGGCCAACGTCCTGACTTTC.

J is TRBJ1-4 and V is TRBV28; no clear D gene. Per germline, CDR1 MDHEN and CDR2 SYDVKM. The CDR3 covers 13 residues. The germline V and J ends were trimmed by 6 bases and 7 bases, with 12 bases remaining between them. The CDR3 region has the DNA TGTGCCAGCAGAGCCCCGATTGGTGAAAAACTGTTTTTT. It encodes CASRAPIGEKLFF.

There are a few counts of this clone. V gene TRBV2 combines with J gene TRBJ1-5; TRBD1 might be the D (5 bases). Trimming stripped 3 bases from V and 9 bases from J, with 15 bases between. Looked up from germline, CDR1 is SNHLY and CDR2 is FYNNEI. This CDR3 comprises 14 residues. In DNA, the CDR3 is TGTGCCAGCAGTGATTGGGACCGTGTAACGCCCCAGCATTTT. This gives the protein CASSDWDRVTPQHF. Drawing the rest from reference TRBV2 and TRBJ1-5, the complete variable domain is EPEVTQTPSHQVTQMGQEVILRCVPISNHLYFYWYRQILGQKVEFLVSFYNNEISEKSEIFDDQFSVERPDGSNFTLKIRSTKLEDSAMYFCASSDWDRVTPQHFGDGTRLSIL.

This rearrangement joins TRBV7-9 to TRBJ2-3; D is unresolved. CDR1 and CDR2 (germline): SEHNR, FQNEAQ (reference sequence). With 2 bases removed from V and 4 bases from J, the gap between germline ends came to 19 bases. The CDR3 sequence is 17 residues long. CDR3 protein: CASSLRPEPPLSDTQYF. CDR3 in DNA: TGTGCCAGCAGCTTAAGGCCAGAACCACCCCTCTCAGATACGCAGTATTTT.